This T cell receptor beta chain originates from a study of vaccination effects on CD4 cells after COVID-19. In the study overall: Researchers obtained post-vaccine samples at a median of 72 days past the second dose.

In the case of this clone: Its antigen is unidentified.

Using immunoSEQ multiplex PCR, the repertoire was profiled, and TCRdb retains in-frame clones only, with some absent. The data contain approximately 74,000 clones, over 65% of them singletons. CDR3 length equals 13 residues. V was pared by 0 bases and J by 10 bases, with 9 bases between. CDR1 is LNHNV, CDR2 YYDKDF, per germline (reference sequence). Culture proceeded for 10 days, and CD4+ T cells were then isolated. Either the mRNA-1273 or the BNT162b2 vaccine was given to participants as two doses. Testing of the vaccine recipients showed negative nucleocapsid antibodies and no prior SARS-CoV-2 infection. Both day 3 and day 7 saw half the medium replaced with IL-2 medium.

The gene calls are TRBV15 and TRBJ1-4, with D unresolved. The specimen comprised CD4+ T cells from PBMCs cultured without peptide, sampled after COVID-19 vaccination. The origin of this receptor is a human donor who received a COVID-19 vaccine. In DNA, the CDR3 is TGTGCCACCAGCAGAGAATGGAACTCAAAACTGTTTTTT. Translation: CATSREWNSKLFF.